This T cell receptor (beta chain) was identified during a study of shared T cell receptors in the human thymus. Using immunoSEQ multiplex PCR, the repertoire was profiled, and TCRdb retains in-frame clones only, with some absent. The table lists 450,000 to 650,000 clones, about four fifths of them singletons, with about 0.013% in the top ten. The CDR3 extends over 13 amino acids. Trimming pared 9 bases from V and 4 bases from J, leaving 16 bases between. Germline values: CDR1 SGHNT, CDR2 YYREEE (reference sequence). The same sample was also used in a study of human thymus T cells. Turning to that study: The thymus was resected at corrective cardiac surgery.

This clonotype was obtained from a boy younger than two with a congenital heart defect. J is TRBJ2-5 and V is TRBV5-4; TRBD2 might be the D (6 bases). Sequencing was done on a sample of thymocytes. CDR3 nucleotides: TGTGCCACTGTCGGGGTGGAGGGAGAGACCCAGTACTTC. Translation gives CATVGVEGETQYF.